Following are 13 T cell receptor beta chains from one sample sequenced in a study of blood T cell repertoires in COVID-19. Sequencing used immunoSEQ multiplex PCR; TCRdb keeps in-frame clones, though not all of them. Of roughly 100,000 clones listed, around 80% were seen once; the top ten hold 6% to 6.5%. Sequencing was carried out using peripheral blood. These receptors were obtained from a man aged 80 or over with COVID-19, enrolled during active disease.

V usage is TRBV18 and J usage is TRBJ2-3; possibly TRBD2 for D (6 bases). Germline assignment: CDR1 KGHSH and CDR2 LQKENI. Trimming cost V 5 bases and J 4 bases, with 7 bases left between them. The CDR3 length is 12 residues. The CDR3 sequence: CASSGTADTQYF. In nucleotides, the CDR3 is TGTGCCAGCTCAGGGACTGCAGATACGCAGTATTTT.

The sample holds one count of this clone. The CDR3 bases are TGTGCCAGCAGTACCTCTGGGGGGGAGGCCCAGTACTTC. As protein: CASSTSGGEAQYF. The chain joins TRBV6-1 to TRBJ2-5; 7 bases agree with TRBD2. With V trimmed by 5 bases and J by 9 bases, 9 bases remained unmatched. CDR1 and CDR2 (germline): MNHNS, SASEGT. There are 13 residues in the CDR3.

This clone was seen once. The chain joins TRBV12-3 or TRBV12-4 to TRBJ2-1, with D maybe TRBD1 (7 bases). This CDR3 has 13 residues. The V end lost 6 bases, the J end lost 9 bases, and 15 bases lay between the germline ends. CDR3 nucleotide sequence: TGTGCCAGCAGACAGGGGACTCCCCGTGAGCAGTTCTTC. This encodes CASRQGTPREQFF.

The rearrangement links TRBV18 to TRBJ2-7; TRBD1 agrees at 7 bases. CDR1 is KGHSH and CDR2 is LQKENI in the germline V gene. This CDR3 is built from 14 residues. V dropped 7 bases and J dropped 6; count of bases not matched to a gene: 12. CDR3: CASLQDREGSEQYF. The CDR3 coding sequence is TGTGCCAGCTTACAAGACAGGGAAGGCTCCGAGCAGTACTTC.

This sequence joins TRBV7-2 and TRBJ1-5, with 10 positions matching TRBD1. The V segment lost 5 bases and the J segment 4 bases; nucleotides outside the gene matches: 5. The CDR3 loop spans 15 amino acids. Germline loops: CDR1 SGHTA, CDR2 FQGNSA. For the CDR3, the DNA is TGTGCCAGCAGCATGGGACAGGGGTCGAATCAGCCCCAGCATTTT. Protein product: CASSMGQGSNQPQHF.

This rearrangement joins TRBV20-1 to TRBJ1-2; D is uncertain. Germline V CDR1 and CDR2: DFQATT, SNEGSKA (reference sequence). The CDR3 contains 11 residues. V was shortened by 6 bases and J by 8 bases, with 13 bases between the two germline ends. The CDR3 is CSAPRTGGYTF. CDR3 nucleotides: TGCAGTGCCCCGAGGACTGGCGGCTACACCTTC.

V usage is TRBV13 and J usage is TRBJ2-7; TRBD2 aligns across 9 bases. This CDR3 has 15 amino acids. Trimming at V came to 1 base and at J to 4 bases, leaving 5 bases not matched to a gene. Looked up from germline, CDR1 is PRHDT and CDR2 is FYEKMQ (reference sequence). The CDR3 loop is CASSLEVAGAYEQYF. For the CDR3, the DNA is TGTGCCAGCAGCTTAGAGGTAGCGGGAGCTTACGAGCAGTACTTC.

The chain recombines TRBV5-4 with TRBJ1-1; 12 bases match TRBD1. Germline V gene data show CDR1 as SGHNT and CDR2 as YYREEE (reference sequence). CDR3 size: 15 residues. Losses at the gene ends were 0 bases for V and 11 bases for J; bases not matched to a gene: 8. The CDR3 is CASSLVGQGAREAFF. CDR3 DNA: TGTGCCAGCAGCTTGGTGGGACAGGGGGCTAGAGAGGCTTTCTTT.

The chain joins TRBV4-1 to TRBJ2-1; 10 bases agree with TRBD2. CDR3 length: 15 amino acids. Per germline, CDR1 MGHRA and CDR2 YSYEKL. The junction had 5 bases not matched to a gene; V was cut back by 4 bases and J by 5 bases. CDR3 DNA: TGCGCCAGCAGCCTGCTAGCGGGGGCTAACAATGAGCAGTTCTTC. Translating it yields CASSLLAGANNEQFF.

This sequence joins TRBV5-4 and TRBJ1-2; TRBD1 matches 7 bases. The junction had 9 bases not matched to a gene; V was cut back by 4 bases and J by 0 bases. Germline V gene data show CDR1 as SGHNT and CDR2 as YYREEE (reference sequence). The CDR3 spans 16 residues. CDR3 sequence: CASSPDRNPPNYGYTF. Here the CDR3 DNA reads TGTGCCAGCAGCCCGGACAGGAATCCCCCTAACTATGGCTACACCTTC.

V and J are TRBV13 and TRBJ2-7, with 7 bases that match TRBD1. CDR3 length: 14 residues. Germline CDR1 is PRHDT and CDR2 is FYEKMQ (reference sequence). V was clipped by 4 bases and J by 2 bases; unmatched bases: 5. CDR3 bases: TGTGCCAGCAGCTCAGACAGGGAGCCCTACGAGCAGTACTTC. Translating gives CASSSDREPYEQYF. Combining the CDR3 with reference TRBV13 and TRBJ2-7 gives the whole variable domain AAGVIQSPRHLIKEKRETATLKCYPIPRHDTVYWYQQGPGQDPQFLISFYEKMQSDKGSIPDRFSAQQFSDYHSELNMSSLELGDSALYFCASSSDREPYEQYFGPGTRLTVT.

The chain uses TRBV27 and TRBJ2-1; D uncertain. Trimming pared 2 bases from V and 2 bases from J, leaving 7 bases between. Germline V gene lookup returns CDR1 MNHEY and CDR2 SMNVEV (reference sequence). The CDR3 runs to 14 residues. The DNA for the CDR3 is TGTGCCAGCAGTTTAAGTGGGCCCTACAATGAGCAGTTCTTC. It translates to CASSLSGPYNEQFF.

The rearrangement links TRBV5-6 to TRBJ2-3; 11 nucleotides line up with TRBD2. Germline V lookup: CDR1 SGHDT, CDR2 YYEEEE. The CDR3 contains 17 residues. After removal of 0 bases from V and 2 bases from J, the junction contained 5 bases not matched to a gene. The CDR3 reads CASSLDLAGGLTDTQYF. CDR3 bases: TGTGCCAGCAGCTTGGATCTAGCGGGGGGCCTCACAGATACGCAGTATTTT.